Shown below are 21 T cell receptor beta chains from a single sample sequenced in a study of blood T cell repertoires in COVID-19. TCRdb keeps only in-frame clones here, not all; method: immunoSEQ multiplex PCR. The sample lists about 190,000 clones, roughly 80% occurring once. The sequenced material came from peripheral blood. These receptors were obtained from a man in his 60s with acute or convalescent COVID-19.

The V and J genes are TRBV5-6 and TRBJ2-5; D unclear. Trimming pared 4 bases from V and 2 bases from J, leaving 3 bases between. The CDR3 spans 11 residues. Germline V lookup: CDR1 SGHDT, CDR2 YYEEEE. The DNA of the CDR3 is TGTGCCAGCAGCCAACAAGAGACCCAGTACTTC. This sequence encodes CASSQQETQYF.

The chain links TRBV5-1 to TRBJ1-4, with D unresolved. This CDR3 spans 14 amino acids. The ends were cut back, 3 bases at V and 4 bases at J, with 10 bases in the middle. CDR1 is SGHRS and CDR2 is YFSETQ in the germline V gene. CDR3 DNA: TGCGCCAGCAGCTGGTCCGGGATTAATGAAAAACTGTTTTTT. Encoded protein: CASSWSGINEKLFF.

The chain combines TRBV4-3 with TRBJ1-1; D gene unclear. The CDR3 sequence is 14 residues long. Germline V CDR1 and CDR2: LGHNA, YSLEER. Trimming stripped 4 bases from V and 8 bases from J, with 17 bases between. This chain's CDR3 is CASSPRVGSGEAFF. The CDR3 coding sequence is TGCGCCAGCAGCCCAAGAGTAGGGAGTGGGGAAGCTTTCTTT.

CDR3: CASRRGQDFYNEQFF. CDR3 bases: TGTGCCAGTAGAAGGGGACAGGATTTTTACAATGAGCAGTTCTTC. V gene TRBV6-5 combines with J gene TRBJ2-1; TRBD1 matches at 8 bases. Germline V lookup: CDR1 MNHEY, CDR2 SVGAGI. V lost 9 bases to trimming and J lost 4 bases; unmatched junction nucleotides: 11. The CDR3 has 15 residues.

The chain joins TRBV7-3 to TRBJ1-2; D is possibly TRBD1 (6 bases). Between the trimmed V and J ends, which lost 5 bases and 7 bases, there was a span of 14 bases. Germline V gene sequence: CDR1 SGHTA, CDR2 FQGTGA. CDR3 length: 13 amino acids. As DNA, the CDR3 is TGTGCCAGCAGCCTACTAGGGGGTCTTGGCTACACCTTC. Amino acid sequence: CASSLLGGLGYTF.

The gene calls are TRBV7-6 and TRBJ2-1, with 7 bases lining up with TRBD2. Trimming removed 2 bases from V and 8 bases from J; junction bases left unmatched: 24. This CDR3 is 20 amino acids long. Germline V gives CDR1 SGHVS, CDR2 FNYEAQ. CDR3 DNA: TGTGCCAGCAGCTTATTCAGCGGGGAAAGTAGCGCCCTTCGGCAATATGAGCAGTTCTTC. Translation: CASSLFSGESSALRQYEQFF.

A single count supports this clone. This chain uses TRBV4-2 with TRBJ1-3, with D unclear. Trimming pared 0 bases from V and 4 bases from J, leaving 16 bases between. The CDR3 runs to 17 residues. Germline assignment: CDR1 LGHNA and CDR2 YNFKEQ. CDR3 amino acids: CASSQDRDPSGGNTIYF. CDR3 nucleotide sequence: TGTGCCAGCAGCCAAGACCGGGATCCATCCGGGGGAAACACCATATATTTT.

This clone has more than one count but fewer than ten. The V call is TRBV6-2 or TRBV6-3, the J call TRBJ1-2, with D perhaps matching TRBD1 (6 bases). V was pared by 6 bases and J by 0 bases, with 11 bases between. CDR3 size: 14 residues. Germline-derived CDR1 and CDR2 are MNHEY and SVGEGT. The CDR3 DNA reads TGTGCCAGCAGCCACAGGGTCCCTAACTATGGCTACACCTTC. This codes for CASSHRVPNYGYTF.

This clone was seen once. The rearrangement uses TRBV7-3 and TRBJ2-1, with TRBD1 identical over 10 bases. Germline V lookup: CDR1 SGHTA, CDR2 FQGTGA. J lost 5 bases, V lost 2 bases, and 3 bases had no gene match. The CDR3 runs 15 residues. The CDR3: CASSLSGTGDNEQFF. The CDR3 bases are TGTGCCAGCAGCTTATCAGGGACAGGGGACAATGAGCAGTTCTTC.

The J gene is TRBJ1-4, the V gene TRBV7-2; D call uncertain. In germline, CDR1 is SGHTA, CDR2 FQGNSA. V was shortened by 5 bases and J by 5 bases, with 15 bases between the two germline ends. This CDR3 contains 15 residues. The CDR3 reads CASSPREIPNEKLFF. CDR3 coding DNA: TGTGCCAGCAGCCCCCGGGAAATCCCAAATGAAAAACTGTTTTTT.

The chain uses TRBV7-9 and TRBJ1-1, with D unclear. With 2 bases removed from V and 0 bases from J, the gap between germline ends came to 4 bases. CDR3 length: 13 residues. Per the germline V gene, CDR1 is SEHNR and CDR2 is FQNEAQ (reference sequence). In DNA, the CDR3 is TGTGCCAGCAGCTTATACATGAACACTGAAGCTTTCTTT. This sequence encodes CASSLYMNTEAFF.

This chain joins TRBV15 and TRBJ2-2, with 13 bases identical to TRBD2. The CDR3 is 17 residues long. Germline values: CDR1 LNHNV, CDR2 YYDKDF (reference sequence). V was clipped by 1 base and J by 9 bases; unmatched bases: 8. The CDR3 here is CATSRGTGTSGNWELFF. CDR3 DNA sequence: TGTGCCACCAGCAGAGGGACCGGGACTAGCGGGAATTGGGAGCTGTTTTTT. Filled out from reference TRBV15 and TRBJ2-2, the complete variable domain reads DAMVIQNPRYQVTQFGKPVTLSCSQTLNHNVMYWYQQKSSQAPKLLFHYYDKDFNNEADTPDNFQSRRPNTSFCFLDIRSPGLGDTAMYLCATSRGTGTSGNWELFFGEGSRLTVL.

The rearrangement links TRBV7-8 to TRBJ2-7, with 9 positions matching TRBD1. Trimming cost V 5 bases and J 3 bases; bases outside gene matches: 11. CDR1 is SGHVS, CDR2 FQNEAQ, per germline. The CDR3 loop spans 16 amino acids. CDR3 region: CASSAPGQGRIYEQYF. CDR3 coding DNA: TGTGCCAGCAGCGCACCCGGACAGGGGAGGATCTACGAGCAGTACTTC. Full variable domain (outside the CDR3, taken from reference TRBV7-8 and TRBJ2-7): GAGVSQSPRYKVAKRGQDVALRCDPISGHVSLFWYQQALGQGPEFLTYFQNEAQLDKSGLPSDRFFAERPEGSVSTLKIQRTQQEDSAVYLCASSAPGQGRIYEQYFGPGTRLTVT.

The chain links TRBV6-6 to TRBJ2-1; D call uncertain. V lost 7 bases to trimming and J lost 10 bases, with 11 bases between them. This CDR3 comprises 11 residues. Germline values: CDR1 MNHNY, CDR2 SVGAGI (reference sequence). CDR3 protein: CASTPGREQFF. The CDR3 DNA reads TGTGCCAGCACCCCCGGTCGGGAGCAGTTCTTC.

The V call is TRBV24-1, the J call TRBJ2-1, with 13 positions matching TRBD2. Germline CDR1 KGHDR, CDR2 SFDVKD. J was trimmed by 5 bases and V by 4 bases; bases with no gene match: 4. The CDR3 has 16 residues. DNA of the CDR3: TGTGCCACCAGTGACCACGGACTAGCGGGAGACAATGAGCAGTTCTTC. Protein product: CATSDHGLAGDNEQFF.

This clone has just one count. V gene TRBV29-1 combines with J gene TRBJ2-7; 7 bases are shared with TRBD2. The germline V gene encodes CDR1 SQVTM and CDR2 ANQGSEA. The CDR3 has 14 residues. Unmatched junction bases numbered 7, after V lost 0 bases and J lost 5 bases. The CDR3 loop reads CSVEDGGGGNEQYF. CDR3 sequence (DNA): TGCAGCGTTGAAGATGGCGGCGGGGGAAACGAGCAGTACTTC.

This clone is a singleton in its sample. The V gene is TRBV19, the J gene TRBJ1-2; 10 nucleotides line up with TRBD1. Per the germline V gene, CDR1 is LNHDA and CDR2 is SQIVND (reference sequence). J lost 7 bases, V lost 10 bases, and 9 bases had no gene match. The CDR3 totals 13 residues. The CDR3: CATSPRDRGGYTF. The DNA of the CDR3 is TGTGCCACCTCCCCCCGGGACAGGGGTGGCTACACCTTC.

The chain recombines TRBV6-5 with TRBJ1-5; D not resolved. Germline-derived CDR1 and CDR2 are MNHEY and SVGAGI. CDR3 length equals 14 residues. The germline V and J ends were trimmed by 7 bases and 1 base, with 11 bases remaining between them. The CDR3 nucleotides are TGTGCCAGCACCCCTCGAGGAAGCAATCAGCCCCAGCATTTT. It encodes CASTPRGSNQPQHF.

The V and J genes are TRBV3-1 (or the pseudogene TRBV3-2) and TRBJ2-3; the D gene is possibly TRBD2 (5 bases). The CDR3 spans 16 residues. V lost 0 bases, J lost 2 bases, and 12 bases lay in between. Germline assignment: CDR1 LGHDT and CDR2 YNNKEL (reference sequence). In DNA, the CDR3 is TGTGCCAGCAGCCAAGAAGGCGGGCGCATCACAGATACGCAGTATTTT. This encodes CASSQEGGRITDTQYF.

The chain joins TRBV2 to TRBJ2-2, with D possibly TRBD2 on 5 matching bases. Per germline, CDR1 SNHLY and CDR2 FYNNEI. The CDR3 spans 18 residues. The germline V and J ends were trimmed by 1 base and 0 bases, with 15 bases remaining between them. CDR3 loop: CASSEEDEEEANTGELFF. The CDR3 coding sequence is TGTGCCAGCAGTGAAGAAGATGAGGAGGAAGCGAACACCGGGGAGCTGTTTTTT.

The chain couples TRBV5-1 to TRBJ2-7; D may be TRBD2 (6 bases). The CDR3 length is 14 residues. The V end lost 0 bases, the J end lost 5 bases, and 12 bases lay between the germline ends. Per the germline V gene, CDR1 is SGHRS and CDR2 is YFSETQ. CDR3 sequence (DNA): TGCGCCAGCAGCTTGGAGGGGCGGGATGACGAGCAGTACTTC. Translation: CASSLEGRDDEQYF.